Below, 29 T cell receptor beta chains from the same sample are listed, as sequenced in a study of molecular identifiers for immune sequencing clone quantification. TCRdb re-analysed the PCR reads in MiXCR, keeping a single row per CDR3 protein. This sample yields 550,000 to 750,000 distinct CDR3 sequences, of which less than 20% are seen a single time; roughly 0.83% belongs to the top ten. The sequencing sample was made of naive CD8+ T cells from blood, with Jurkat cell RNA spiked in. The subset was: FACS-sorted CD8+CD4-CCR7+CD45RA+ naive T cells. Receptors were obtained from a human donor in good health. Some libraries in this study had Jurkat cell RNA spiked in.

At least ten counts were recorded for this clonotype. The V and J genes are TRBV20-1 and TRBJ1-5; D call uncertain. This CDR3 is 13 amino acids long. CDR1 and CDR2 from the germline V gene are DFQATT and SNEGSKA (reference sequence). V dropped 0 bases and J dropped 3 bases, with 6 bases sitting between them. The CDR3 region has the DNA TGCAGTGCTAGAGAGTCCTTCAATCAGCCCCAGCATTTT. Translated: CSARESFNQPQHF.

Of note for this clonotype: This may be a read error, as it is one base from a much larger clone. The chain is built from TRBV6-6 and TRBJ1-1; the D gene is possibly TRBD1 (6 bases). This CDR3 comprises 16 residues. CDR1 and CDR2 (germline): MNHNY, SVGAGI (reference sequence). CDR3 region: CASGYPDGRGGTEAFF. The CDR3 DNA reads TGTGCCAGCGGTTACCCAGACGGGAGGGGGGGAACTGAAGCTTTCTTT.

The chain is built from TRBV6-1 and TRBJ2-3, with TRBD2 matching over 9 bases. J lost 4 bases, V lost 3 bases, and 17 bases had no gene match. This CDR3 spans 19 amino acids. Germline V gene lookup returns CDR1 MNHNS and CDR2 SASEGT. CDR3 residues: CASSDPAGGSEKLADTQYF. In DNA form, the CDR3 reads TGTGCCAGCAGTGATCCAGCGGGGGGCTCAGAGAAGTTAGCAGATACGCAGTATTTT.

This clonotype was found many times. The chain carries TRBV4-1 and TRBJ2-1, with TRBD1 matching over 12 bases. CDR3 length: 19 amino acids. In germline, CDR1 is MGHRA, CDR2 YSYEKL. Germline trimming cut 6 bases from V and 0 bases from J; bases unmatched to any gene: 12. The CDR3 DNA sequence: TGCGCCAGCAGGGAGATCGGGACAGGGGGCAAACGCTCCTACAATGAGCAGTTCTTC. Translating it yields CASREIGTGGKRSYNEQFF.

This clonotype was recorded many times. The V gene is TRBV19, the J gene TRBJ2-3, with TRBD1 identical over 7 bases. Germline assignment: CDR1 LNHDA and CDR2 SQIVND (reference sequence). With V trimmed by 6 bases and J by 0 bases, 9 bases remained unmatched. The CDR3 sequence is 16 residues long. In DNA form, the CDR3 reads TGTGCCAGTAGCAGGGGACAGCCATCTAGCACAGATACGCAGTATTTT. Amino acid sequence: CASSRGQPSSTDTQYF.

This clonotype has more than one count but fewer than ten. This rearrangement joins TRBV21-1 to TRBJ2-7; TRBD1, as called in the table, went unchecked against the DNA. TRBV21-1 is termed a pseudogene. The CDR3 is 16 residues long. The CDR3 DNA sequence: TGTGCCAGCAGCAACCCCCCGACAGAGGACACCTACGAGCAGTACTTC. This encodes CASSNPPTEDTYEQYF.

This clonotype has ten or more counts. V is TRBV7-6 and J is TRBJ2-3, with D tentatively TRBD2 (5 bases). Germline V CDR1 and CDR2: SGHVS, FNYEAQ. Trimming removed 1 base from V and 3 bases from J, with 11 bases in between. CDR3 length: 15 residues. CDR3 in DNA: TGTGCCAGCAGCTTAGTTGTCGGGGAGACAGATACGCAGTATTTT. This encodes CASSLVVGETDTQYF.

This clonotype was counted many times. In DNA form, the CDR3 reads TGTGCCAGCAGCTTACAGGACACTCACTACGAGCAGTACTTC. Translation gives CASSLQDTHYEQYF. V is TRBV7-2 and J is TRBJ2-7, with D tentatively TRBD1 (5 bases). The length of the CDR3 is 14 residues. Germline lookup yields CDR1 SGHTA and CDR2 FQGNSA. V was trimmed by 2 bases and J by 3 bases, leaving 11 bases between them.

Points on this clonotype: A much larger clone is a single base away; this may be a read error. The chain links TRBV6-2 or TRBV6-3 to TRBJ2-5; 9 bases match TRBD2. The germline gives CDR1 MNHEY, CDR2 SVGEGT. CDR3 length: 16 amino acids. The CDR3 DNA follows: TGTGGCAGCAGCCCTAATAGCGGGAGACCTGAAGAGACCCAGTACTTC. Its translation is CGSSPNSGRPEETQYF.

This clonotype was recorded a few times. V usage is TRBV12-3 or TRBV12-4 and J usage is TRBJ2-1; D is unresolved. CDR3 length equals 11 residues. V gave up 5 bases and J gave up 13 bases, with 12 bases separating them. In DNA, the CDR3 is TGTGCCAGCAGTCCCGCCCAATTCCAGTTCTTC. It specifies CASSPAQFQFF.

Remarks on this clonotype: This may be a read error, as it is one base from a much larger clone. The genes are TRBV4-1 and TRBJ2-7; D is tentatively TRBD1 or TRBD2 (5 bases each). Germline CDR1 reads MGHRA; CDR2 reads YSYEKL. This CDR3 has 13 amino acids. In DNA form, the CDR3 reads TGCGCCTGCAGCCAAGGGGACCCCTACGAGCAGTACTTC. Residues: CACSQGDPYEQYF.

This clonotype was recorded at least ten times. This sequence joins TRBV3-1 and TRBJ1-6; D is uncertain. Trimming took off 0 bases at V and 9 bases at J, with 12 bases between the two ends. Germline V gives CDR1 LGHDT, CDR2 YNNKEL (reference sequence). CDR3 length: 15 residues. CDR3 sequence reads: CASSQDLGLTSPLHF. The CDR3 coding sequence is TGTGCCAGCAGCCAAGATCTGGGGTTGACTTCACCCCTCCACTTT.

This clonotype was observed a single time. This may stem from a read error, because a much larger clone lies one nucleotide away. This rearrangement joins TRBV29-1 to TRBJ2-1; 9 bases map to TRBD1. In germline, CDR1 is SQVTM, CDR2 ANQGSEA. This CDR3 region has 16 residues. In DNA form, the CDR3 reads TGCAGCGTTGACTTTAGGGCCCGGGACAGGGAGGATGAGCAGCTCTTC. It is translated as CSVDFRARDREDEQLF.

The rearrangement joins TRBV12-3 or TRBV12-4 to TRBJ2-1; either TRBD1 or TRBD2 may fit D (5 bases each). Trimming cost V 6 bases and J 5 bases, with 29 bases left between them. The CDR3 runs to 19 residues. The CDR3 sequence is CASSAAATTGRARDNEQFF. For the CDR3, the DNA is TGTGCCAGCAGCGCCGCTGCTACCACAGGCCGGGCGAGGGACAATGAGCAGTTCTTC.

Remarks on this clonotype: Possible read error: a much larger clone is one base away. This sequence joins TRBV9 and TRBJ2-3; a weak D match, TRBD1 (6 bases). The CDR3 spans 18 residues. Germline-derived CDR1 and CDR2 are SGDLS and YYNGEE. The CDR3, as DNA: TGTGCCAGCAGCAAAACCACAGGGTTCATGACACACACAGATACGCTGTATTTT. Its translation: CASSKTTGFMTHTDTLYF. Looking up the rest from reference TRBV9 and TRBJ2-3 gives the full variable domain: DSGVTQTPKHLITATGQRVTLRCSPRSGDLSVYWYQQSLDQGLQFLIQYYNGEERAKGNILERFSAQQFPDLHSELNLSSLELGDSALYFCASSKTTGFMTHTDTLYFGPGTRLTVL.

The sample holds many counts of this clonotype. The chain employs TRBV19 and TRBJ1-5; 7 bases are shared with TRBD1. Germline V lookup: CDR1 LNHDA, CDR2 SQIVND (reference sequence). The ends lost 9 bases at V and 5 bases at J; junction bases unmatched: 16. The CDR3 is made up of 16 amino acids. The CDR3 DNA reads as TGTGCCAGCCGGGACAGTTTTTATAGTTTCGATCAGCCCCAGCATTTT. Encoded protein: CASRDSFYSFDQPQHF.

The chain uses TRBV11-2 and TRBJ1-1; tentative D call: TRBD1 (5 bases). The V gene lost 11 bases and the J gene lost 1 base, with 14 bases spanning the gap. Looked up from germline, CDR1 is SGHAT and CDR2 is FQNNGV. The length of the CDR3 is 13 residues. The CDR3 sequence is CAYADIWNTEAFF. DNA of the CDR3: TGTGCCTACGCGGACATATGGAACACTGAAGCTTTCTTT. Complete variable domain (other parts from reference TRBV11-2 and TRBJ1-1): EAGVAQSPRYKIIEKRQSVAFWCNPISGHATLYWYQQILGQGPKLLIQFQNNGVVDDSQLPKDRFSAERLKGVDSTLKIQPAKLEDSAVYLCAYADIWNTEAFFGQGTRLTVV.

V is TRBV5-1 and J is TRBJ1-2, with D perhaps TRBD1 (6 bases). The V gene's germline CDR1 is SGHRS and CDR2 YFSETQ. The CDR3 is 14 amino acids. V was pared by 2 bases and J by 5 bases, with 13 bases between. The DNA of the CDR3 is TGCGCCAGCAGCTTTGGTGGGACACAGTATGGCTACACCTTC. Encoded protein: CASSFGGTQYGYTF.

At least ten counts were recorded for this clonotype. The chain is built from TRBV14 and TRBJ1-1; tentative D call: TRBD1 (5 bases). The CDR3 length is 14 residues. Trimming took 0 bases from V and 6 from J, leaving 11 bases between them. Germline assignment: CDR1 SGHDN and CDR2 FVKESK. The CDR3 nucleotides read TGTGCCAGCAGCCAAGAATGGGGGAATCCTGAAGCTTTCTTT. Translating gives CASSQEWGNPEAFF. Complete variable domain (other parts from reference TRBV14 and TRBJ1-1): EAGVTQFPSHSVIEKGQTVTLRCDPISGHDNLYWYRRVMGKEIKFLLHFVKESKQDESGMPNNRFLAERTGGTYSTLKVQPAELEDSGVYFCASSQEWGNPEAFFGQGTRLTVV.

At least ten counts were recorded for this clonotype. This chain links TRBV7-9 with TRBJ2-2; possible D gene TRBD2, 6 bases. The ends were cut back, 5 bases at V and 2 bases at J, with 15 bases in the middle. CDR1 is SEHNR, CDR2 FQNEAQ, per germline (reference sequence). The CDR3 totals 16 residues. CDR3 DNA sequence: TGTGCCAGCAGCAGACCTAAAGGACTAAACACCGGGGAGCTGTTTTTT. Its translation: CASSRPKGLNTGELFF.

About this clonotype: A much more abundant neighbour one base away suggests this may be a read error. The chain carries TRBV4-1 and TRBJ2-7; 7 nucleotides line up with TRBD2. This CDR3 is 17 amino acids long. The germline V gene has CDR1 MGHRA and CDR2 YSYEKL. The CDR3 DNA is TGCGCCAGCAGCCAAGCGAGCGGGGCCACATCCCCCTACGAGCAGTGCTTC. Protein product: CASSQASGATSPYEQCF.

Of note for this clonotype: With a much larger clone just one base away, this may be a read error. The rearrangement uses TRBV27 and TRBJ1-1; possible D gene TRBD1, 6 bases. CDR3 length equals 16 residues. Germline CDR1 MNHEY, CDR2 SMNVEV (reference sequence). The V end lost 3 bases, the J end lost 3 bases, and 17 bases lay between the germline ends. Written as DNA, the CDR3 is TGTGCCAGCAGTTTGGAGGGGGGCGCTCAGTACACTGAAGCTTTCTTT. It encodes CASSLEGGAQYTEAFF.

This clonotype was counted many times. An end of the junction differs from the germline gene, which may be a read error. The V and J genes are TRBV7-7 and TRBJ2-5; D is undetermined. CDR3 length: 15 amino acids. Per germline, CDR1 SSHAT and CDR2 FNYEAQ (reference sequence). The CDR3 DNA follows: TGTGCTAGCAGCTTAGATGCCGGTCTTGGAGAGACCCAGTACTTC. It is translated as CASSLDAGLGETQYF.

On this clonotype: A much bigger clone sits one base away, suggesting this may be a read error. The conserved phenylalanine or tryptophan is not found at the CDR3 terminus, so this likely reflects a read error. The J gene is TRBJ2-7, the V gene TRBV7-9; 9 bases fit TRBD2. CDR3 size: 15 residues. Germline CDR1 and CDR2: SEHNR and FQNEAQ (reference sequence). V dropped 5 bases and J dropped 3; count of bases not matched to a gene: 8. The chain's CDR3 is CASSPRGSGSYEQYL. The CDR3 DNA reads as TGTGCCAGCAGCCCTCGGGGTAGCGGGAGCTACGAGCAGTACCTC.

In the case of this clonotype: A much larger clone lies a single base off, so this may be a read error. The V call is TRBV7-9, the J call TRBJ1-4; TRBD1 is a possible D gene (5 bases). This CDR3 is built from 14 residues. Germline assignment: CDR1 SEHNR and CDR2 FQNEAQ (reference sequence). The CDR3 region has the DNA TGTACCAGCAGCTGGGAGGGCCAGGGTGAAAAACTGTTTTTT. It specifies CTSSWEGQGEKLFF.

The chain's CDR3 is CASSVATGQGMAPTEAFF. Written as DNA, the CDR3 is TGTGCCAGCAGCGTAGCTACGGGACAGGGGATGGCCCCGACTGAAGCTTTCTTT. The gene calls are TRBV9 and TRBJ1-1, with 10 bases fitting TRBD1. Unmatched junction bases numbered 13, after V lost 0 bases and J lost 5 bases. The CDR3 spans 18 residues. The germline V gene has CDR1 SGDLS and CDR2 YYNGEE. Looking up the rest from reference TRBV9 and TRBJ1-1 gives the full variable domain: DSGVTQTPKHLITATGQRVTLRCSPRSGDLSVYWYQQSLDQGLQFLIQYYNGEERAKGNILERFSAQQFPDLHSELNLSSLELGDSALYFCASSVATGQGMAPTEAFFGQGTRLTVV.

The CDR3 sequence: CASSIGPGAPQHF. As DNA, the CDR3 is TGTGCCAGTAGTATCGGTCCCGGGGCGCCCCAGCATTTT. The chain combines TRBV19 with TRBJ1-5, with D perhaps matching TRBD1 (5 bases). Germline V lookup: CDR1 LNHDA, CDR2 SQIVND (reference sequence). V gave up 3 bases and J gave up 9 bases, with 12 bases separating them. The CDR3 has 13 residues.

This clonotype came up many times. V gene TRBV10-3 combines with J gene TRBJ1-1, with D unresolved. The ends were cut back, 2 bases at V and 0 bases at J, with 13 bases in the middle. Germline values: CDR1 ENHRY, CDR2 SYGVKD. CDR3 length equals 16 residues. The CDR3 loop is CAISEPASGLNTEAFF. CDR3 coding DNA: TGTGCCATCAGTGAGCCGGCGTCGGGGTTGAACACTGAAGCTTTCTTT.

The chain is built from TRBV4-1 and TRBJ2-5; tentative D call: TRBD1 (5 bases). With 2 bases removed from V and 0 bases from J, the gap between germline ends came to 10 bases. The germline V gene has CDR1 MGHRA and CDR2 YSYEKL. The CDR3 covers 15 residues. The CDR3 coding sequence is TGCGCCAGCAGCCAACTACAGGATTACCAAGAGACCCAGTACTTC. Its protein product is CASSQLQDYQETQYF.